This T cell receptor beta chain was captured in a study of beta chain features in type 1 diabetes. Study findings and constraints: cDNA sequencing could over-represent cells with high TCR expression.

In its sample, this clone was seen once. No antigen is known for it. Every isolated RNA sample was fully reverse transcribed, so sequencing captured expressed TCRB transcripts. Produced via immunoSEQ multiplex PCR; TCRdb's table is partial and in-frame only. The table has some 410,000 clones, over 11% seen once. Germline V gene sequence: CDR1 SEHNR, CDR2 FQNEAQ (reference sequence). The length of the CDR3 is 13 residues. Trimming shortened V by 3 bases and J by 3 bases, and 8 bases separated the two germline ends. The sample consisted of naive CD4+ T cells from blood. The chain links TRBV7-9 to TRBJ1-2; no firm D call. This clonotype was sampled from a man aged 25 to 45 in good health. In nucleotides, the CDR3 is TGTGCCAGCAGCTTTATATGGGACTATGGCTACACCTTC. It yields the protein CASSFIWDYGYTF.